This TCR beta chain was sequenced during a study of T cells in Graves' hyperthyroidism and ophthalmopathy. Amplified TCR beta CDR3 regions came from RNA transcripts. When the TCR CDR3 underwent first-round RT-PCR, the HTBI primer set was used. TCRdb used MiXCR to reprocess the multiplex PCR reads, holding one entry per CDR3 protein. The data contain 450,000 to 600,000 distinct CDR3 sequences, 20% of them singletons. Germline V gives CDR1 DFQATT, CDR2 SNEGSKA (reference sequence). The CDR3 runs to 13 residues. Trimming shortened V by 3 bases and J by 8 bases, and 16 bases separated the two germline ends.

This sequence was found in a man aged 40-55 years with Graves' ophthalmopathy. The rearrangement uses TRBV20-1 and TRBJ1-1; D may be TRBD1 (6 bases). The sequencing input was blood. This chain's CDR3 is CSASPGGGGEAFF. CDR3 bases: TGCAGTGCTAGTCCGGGGGGAGGGGGGGAAGCTTTCTTT.